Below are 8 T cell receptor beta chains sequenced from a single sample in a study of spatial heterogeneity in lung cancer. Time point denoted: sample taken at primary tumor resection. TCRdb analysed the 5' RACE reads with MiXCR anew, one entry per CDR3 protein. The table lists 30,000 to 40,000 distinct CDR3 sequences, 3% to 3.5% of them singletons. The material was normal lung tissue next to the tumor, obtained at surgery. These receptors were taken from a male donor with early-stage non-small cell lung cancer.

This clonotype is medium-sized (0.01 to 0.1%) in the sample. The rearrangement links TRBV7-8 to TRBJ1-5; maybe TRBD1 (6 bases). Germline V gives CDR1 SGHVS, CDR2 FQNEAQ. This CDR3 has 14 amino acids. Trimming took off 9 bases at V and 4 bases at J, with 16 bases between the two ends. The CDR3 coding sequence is TGTGCCAGTATCCAGGGGTCGGGGAATCAGCCCCAGCATTTT. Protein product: CASIQGSGNQPQHF.

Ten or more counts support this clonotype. This chain's CDR3 is CASSLEDRGQPLHF. DNA of the CDR3: TGTGCCAGCAGCTTGGAGGACAGGGGACAACCCCTCCACTTT. The rearrangement joins TRBV5-5 to TRBJ1-6; 9 bases match TRBD1. The CDR3 sequence is 14 residues long. Germline V CDR1 and CDR2: SGHKS, YYEKEE (reference sequence). V lost 0 bases to trimming and J lost 12 bases; unmatched junction nucleotides: 4.

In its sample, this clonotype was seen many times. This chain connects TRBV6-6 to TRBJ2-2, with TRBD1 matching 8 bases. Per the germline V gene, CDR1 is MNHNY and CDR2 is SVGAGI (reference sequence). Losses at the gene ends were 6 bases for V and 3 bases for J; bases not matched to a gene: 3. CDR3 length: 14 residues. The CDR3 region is CASRTQGDTGELFF. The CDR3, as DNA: TGTGCCAGCAGAACACAGGGGGACACCGGGGAGCTGTTTTTT.

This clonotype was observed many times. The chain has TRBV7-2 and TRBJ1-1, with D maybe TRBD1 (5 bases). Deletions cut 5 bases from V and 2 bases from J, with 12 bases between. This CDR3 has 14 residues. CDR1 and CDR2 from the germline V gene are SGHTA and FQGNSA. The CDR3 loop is CASSRNQGNTEAFF. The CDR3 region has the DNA TGTGCCAGCAGCCGTAATCAGGGTAACACTGAAGCTTTCTTT.

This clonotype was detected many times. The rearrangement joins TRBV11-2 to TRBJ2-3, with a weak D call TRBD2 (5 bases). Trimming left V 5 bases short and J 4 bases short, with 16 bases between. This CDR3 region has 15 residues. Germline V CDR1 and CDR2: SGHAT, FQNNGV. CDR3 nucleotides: TGTGCCAGCAGCCGAGGACTCCTCGGTGCAGATACGCAGTATTTT. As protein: CASSRGLLGADTQYF.

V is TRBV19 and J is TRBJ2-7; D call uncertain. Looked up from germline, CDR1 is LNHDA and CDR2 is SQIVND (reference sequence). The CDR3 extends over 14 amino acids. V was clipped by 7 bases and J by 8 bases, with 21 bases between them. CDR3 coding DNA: TGTGCCAGTAAGAGTTCGTCGCAGGTCGAAAAGCAGTACTTC. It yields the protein CASKSSSQVEKQYF.

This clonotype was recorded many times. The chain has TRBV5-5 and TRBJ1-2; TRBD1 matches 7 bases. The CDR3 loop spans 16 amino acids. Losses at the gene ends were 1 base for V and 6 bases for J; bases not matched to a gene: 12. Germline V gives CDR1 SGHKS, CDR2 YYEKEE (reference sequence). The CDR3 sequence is CASSLRTGEFTDGYTF. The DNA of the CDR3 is TGTGCCAGCAGCTTGAGGACAGGCGAGTTCACTGATGGCTACACCTTC.

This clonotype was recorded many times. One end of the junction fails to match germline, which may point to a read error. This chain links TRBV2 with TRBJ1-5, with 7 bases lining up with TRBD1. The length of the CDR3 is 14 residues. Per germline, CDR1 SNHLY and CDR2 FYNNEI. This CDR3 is CASGETGTNQPQHF. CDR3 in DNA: TGTGCCAGCGGTGAGACAGGGACAAATCAGCCCCAGCATTTT.